This T cell receptor beta chain was recovered during a study of response to subunit inactivated influenza vaccine. Study-wide findings and caveats: The authors suggested that every seasonal influenza vaccination recruits few new T cells.

This CDR3 comprises 16 residues. Germline loops: CDR1 MNHEY, CDR2 SVGEGT. V dropped 2 bases and J dropped 4; count of bases not matched to a gene: 9. Via MiXCR, TCRdb re-called the RT-PCR reads, giving one row per CDR3 protein. This table has hundreds of thousands of distinct CDR3 sequences, 14% appearing once. A word on this clonotype: Its antigen is unknown.

The TCR sequence derives from a man aged 50 to 60 who received an inactivated influenza vaccine. The rearrangement uses TRBV6-2 or TRBV6-3 and TRBJ2-3; 7 nucleotides align to TRBD2. The sequenced sample was PBMCs from blood, obtained 14 days before vaccination. Written as DNA, the CDR3 is TGTGCCAGCAGTTACCGAGGACTAGGAGTCCCAGATACGCAGTATTTT. Amino acids: CASSYRGLGVPDTQYF.